This section outlines one T cell receptor beta chain sequence together with its context. The antigen is undetermined. The data were taken from a study of shared clonotypes between healthy human individuals. About the study: In total, the donors were two women and a few men aged 18 to 49. Every donor yielded three CD4 naive, three CD4 memory, two CD8 naive and one CD8 memory plate. Findings and limits, study-wide: Sequencing depth was predicted to influence how clonotypes are shared among donors.

V was clipped by 5 bases and J by 2 bases, with 13 bases between them. The CDR3 has 15 residues. In germline, CDR1 is SGHTA, CDR2 FQGTGA. The method was immunoSEQ multiplex PCR; TCRdb's version includes in-frame clones alone and lacks a portion of them. The table lists roughly 1 million clones, around three quarters of them singletons. The sequence came from a young man in good health. Some clones in this sample may be carry-over from other donors' samples. Sequencing was carried out using memory CD4+ T cells from PBMCs. Subset defined: CD45RA-negative fraction. The chain couples TRBV7-3 to TRBJ2-1; tentative D call: TRBD2 (6 bases). In DNA form, the CDR3 reads TGTGCCAGCAGCGCGACTAGTCTTACCTACAATGAGCAGTTCTTC. Translating it yields CASSATSLTYNEQFF.